This TCR beta chain was sequenced during a study of blood T cell repertoires in COVID-19. The CDR3 length is 13 residues. From germline, CDR1 is MNHEY and CDR2 SVGAGI. Trimming took 6 bases from V and 2 from J, leaving 11 bases between them. The repertoire was sequenced with immunoSEQ multiplex PCR; TCRdb's copy has only in-frame clones and lacks some. Counted here are more than 140,000 clones, 85% to 90% occurring once; the ten biggest clones make up about 8%. Specimen: peripheral blood. This TCR came from a woman aged 55-69 years with acute or convalescent COVID-19. The chain joins TRBV6-5 to TRBJ2-7; D perhaps matches TRBD1 (6 bases). Written as DNA, the CDR3 is TGTGCCAGCAGCGCCGGACAGCCCTACGAGCAGTACTTC. It translates to CASSAGQPYEQYF.